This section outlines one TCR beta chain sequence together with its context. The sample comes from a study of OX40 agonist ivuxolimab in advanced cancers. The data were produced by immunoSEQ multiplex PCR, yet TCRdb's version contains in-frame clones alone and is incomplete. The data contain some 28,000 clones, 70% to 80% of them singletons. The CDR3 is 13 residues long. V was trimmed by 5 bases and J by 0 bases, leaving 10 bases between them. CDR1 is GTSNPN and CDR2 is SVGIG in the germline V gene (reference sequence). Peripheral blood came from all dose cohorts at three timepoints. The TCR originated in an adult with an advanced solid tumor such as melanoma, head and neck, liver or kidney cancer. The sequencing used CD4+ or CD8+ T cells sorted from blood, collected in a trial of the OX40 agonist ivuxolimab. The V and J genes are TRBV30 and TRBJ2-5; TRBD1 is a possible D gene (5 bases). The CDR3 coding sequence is TGTGCCTGGGCCTGGGGCAACCAAGAGACCCAGTACTTC. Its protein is CAWAWGNQETQYF.